This record covers a single TCR beta chain. No antigen is known for it. At the DNA level, this CDR3 is encoded by other sequences in the same sample as well. 13 Jbeta primers and 60 Vbeta primers were used for the PCR. The data were produced by immunoSEQ multiplex PCR, yet TCRdb's version contains in-frame clones alone and is incomplete. The repertoire shows about 120,000 clones; the top ten hold roughly 3.6%. The sample is drawn from a study of cytomegalovirus exposure and HLA in healthy donors. The study, taken as a whole, reports: Presence/absence analyses supposed approximately even sequencing depth among donors. Most CMV-associated TCR beta chains appeared HLA-restricted in a later analysis.

Germline-derived CDR1 and CDR2 are SGHNT and YYREEE (reference sequence). V lost 3 bases and J 2 bases, leaving 2 bases between the germline ends. CDR3 size: 11 residues. The sample consisted of PBMCs. The clonotype comes from a young man in good health and CMV-seronegative. This chain links TRBV5-4 with TRBJ2-5; D is unclear. The CDR3 loop is CASSSQETQYF. Written as DNA, the CDR3 is TGTGCCAGCAGCTCGCAAGAGACCCAGTACTTC.